One sample yielded the 9 T cell receptor beta chains listed below, sequenced in a study of blood T cell repertoires in COVID-19. Sequencing used immunoSEQ multiplex PCR; TCRdb keeps in-frame clones, though not all of them. The sample consists of about 22,000 clones, over 80% of them appearing once. Sequences were obtained from peripheral blood. The source of these receptors is an older man with active or convalescent COVID-19.

V and J are TRBV6-5 and TRBJ2-7, with 11 bases matching TRBD2. CDR3 length: 14 residues. The trim removed 6 bases at V and 7 bases at J, leaving 8 bases unmatched. The germline V gene encodes CDR1 MNHEY and CDR2 SVGAGI. CDR3 in DNA: TGTGCCAGCAGAACTAGCGGGAGCAATCTTGAGCAGTACTTC. This encodes CASRTSGSNLEQYF.

This clone was seen only a few times. The chain has TRBV6-1 and TRBJ2-7; 9 positions match TRBD2. The junction had 5 bases not matched to a gene; V was cut back by 8 bases and J by 0 bases. The CDR3 contains 14 residues. The germline CDR1 and CDR2 sequences are MNHNS and SASEGT. CDR3 sequence reads: CASCKAGGSYEQYF. The CDR3, as DNA: TGTGCCAGCTGTAAAGCGGGGGGCTCCTACGAGCAGTACTTC.

This rearrangement joins TRBV6-1 to TRBJ1-1; 8 nucleotides agree with TRBD1. The CDR3 is made up of 15 amino acids. Germline V gene data show CDR1 as MNHNS and CDR2 as SASEGT. J lost 1 base, V lost 2 bases, and 3 bases had no gene match. The CDR3 reads CASSEYGQGNTEAFF. In DNA form, the CDR3 reads TGTGCCAGCAGTGAATATGGACAGGGGAACACTGAAGCTTTCTTT.

As DNA, the CDR3 is TGTGCCACCAGACAGGGCCCGAACGAAAAACTGTTTTTT. Translating gives CATRQGPNEKLFF. The genes are TRBV19 and TRBJ1-4; 7 bases are shared with TRBD1. This CDR3 is 13 amino acids long. Germline trimming cut 10 bases from V and 8 bases from J; bases unmatched to any gene: 10. Germline CDR1 LNHDA, CDR2 SQIVND (reference sequence).

The J gene is TRBJ2-5, the V gene TRBV7-2, with D uncertain. V was trimmed by 2 bases and J by 0 bases, leaving 10 bases between them. Germline CDR1 is SGHTA and CDR2 is FQGNSA. The CDR3 loop spans 15 amino acids. Here the CDR3 DNA reads TGTGCCAGCAGCTTATCCCACGGGTACCAAGAGACCCAGTACTTC. Residues: CASSLSHGYQETQYF.

This clone was observed a handful of times. The V and J genes are TRBV10-2 and TRBJ1-1; 9 bases are a match to TRBD1. The CDR3 has 15 amino acids. CDR1 WSHSY and CDR2 SAAADI come from the germline V gene. After removal of 3 bases from V and 4 bases from J, the junction contained 6 bases not matched to a gene. DNA of the CDR3: TGCGCCAGCAGTGATGTGACAGGGGGTGCCACTGAAGCTTTCTTT. It is translated as CASSDVTGGATEAFF.

This clone came up once. The rearrangement uses TRBV7-3 and TRBJ2-5; 10 nucleotides agree with TRBD2. The CDR3 runs 15 residues. V gave up 3 bases and J gave up 2 bases; unmatched junction bases: 3. Per the germline V gene, CDR1 is SGHTA and CDR2 is FQGTGA. The CDR3, as DNA: TGTGCCAGCAGCTTCGGACTAGCGGATCAAGAGACCCAGTACTTC. This translates into CASSFGLADQETQYF.

The chain combines TRBV27 with TRBJ1-5; D unclear. The CDR3 has 13 residues. The germline CDR1 and CDR2 sequences are MNHEY and SMNVEV (reference sequence). Between the trimmed V and J ends, which lost 5 bases and 4 bases, there was a span of 9 bases. This chain's CDR3 is CASSSLLNQPQHF. The CDR3 DNA reads TGTGCCAGCAGTAGCCTCTTGAATCAGCCCCAGCATTTT.

The V gene is TRBV3-1 (or the pseudogene TRBV3-2), the J gene TRBJ1-3, with 8 bases fitting TRBD1. This CDR3 region has 16 residues. Per germline, CDR1 LGHDT and CDR2 YNNKEL (reference sequence). V gave up 4 bases and J gave up 2 bases; unmatched junction bases: 7. The CDR3 bases are TGTGCCAGCAGCCCCGAGGACAGGGCACCTGGAAACACCATATATTTT. Amino acid sequence: CASSPEDRAPGNTIYF.